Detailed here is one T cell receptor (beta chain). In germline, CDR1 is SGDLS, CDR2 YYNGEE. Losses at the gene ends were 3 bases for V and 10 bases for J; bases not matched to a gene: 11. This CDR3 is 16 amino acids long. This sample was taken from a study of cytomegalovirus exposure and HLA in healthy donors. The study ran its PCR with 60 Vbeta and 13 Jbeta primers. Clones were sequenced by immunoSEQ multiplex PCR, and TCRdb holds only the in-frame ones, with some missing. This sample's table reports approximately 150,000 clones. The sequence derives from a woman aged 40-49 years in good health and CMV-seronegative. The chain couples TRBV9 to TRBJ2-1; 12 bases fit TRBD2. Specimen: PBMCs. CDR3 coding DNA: TGTGCCAGCAGCGACGGTACGGGACTAGCGGGTCGCGAGCAGTTCTTC. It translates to CASSDGTGLAGREQFF.